A single sample is the source of the 5 T cell receptor beta chains below, sequenced in a study of blood T cell repertoires in COVID-19. The protocol was immunoSEQ multiplex PCR, while the TCRdb copy is restricted to in-frame clones and leaves out a portion. The profile shows 12,000 or so clones, 71% of them singletons. The sample consisted of peripheral blood. These receptors all come from a man aged 60 to 69 with COVID-19, enrolled during active disease.

In its sample, this clone ranks as medium-sized (0.01 to 0.1%). The chain carries TRBV28 and TRBJ2-7; D is perhaps TRBD1 (6 bases). Trimming stripped 5 bases from V and 3 bases from J, with 14 bases between. The CDR3 extends over 14 amino acids. Germline values: CDR1 MDHEN, CDR2 SYDVKM. The CDR3 DNA reads TGTGCCAGCAGTCCCTACAGGGAGCTCTACGAGCAGTACTTC. Translated: CASSPYRELYEQYF.

The chain joins TRBV5-6 to TRBJ2-5, with 7 bases aligning to TRBD1. V dropped 1 base and J dropped 5; count of bases not matched to a gene: 8. The CDR3 spans 15 residues. Germline V gene data show CDR1 as SGHDT and CDR2 as YYEEEE. The CDR3 DNA sequence: TGTGCCAGCAGCTTGTCGAGGGGGCGAGGTGAGACCCAGTACTTC. Amino acid sequence: CASSLSRGRGETQYF.

V usage is TRBV18 and J usage is TRBJ1-1, with a weak D call TRBD1 (5 bases). The germline V gene encodes CDR1 KGHSH and CDR2 LQKENI. V was shortened by 5 bases and J by 7 bases, with 20 bases between the two germline ends. The CDR3 spans 15 residues. The DNA for the CDR3 is TGTGCCAGCTCATCCGGGACTTGGGCGGTGAATGAAGCTTTCTTT. Protein: CASSSGTWAVNEAFF.

This clone turned up a few times. The rearrangement joins TRBV5-1 to TRBJ1-2; D is undetermined. Germline CDR1 SGHRS, CDR2 YFSETQ. V lost 2 bases and J lost 7, with 9 bases in between. This CDR3 comprises 12 residues. The CDR3 DNA sequence: TGCGCCAGCAGCTTCGGTTCGCCTGGCTACACCTTC. Protein sequence: CASSFGSPGYTF. The full variable domain, rest sourced from reference TRBV5-1 and TRBJ1-2, is KAGVTQTPRYLIKTRGQQVTLSCSPISGHRSVSWYQQTPGQGLQFLFEYFSETQRNKGNFPGRFSGRQFSNSRSEMNVSTLELGDSALYLCASSFGSPGYTFGSGTRLTVV.

V and J are TRBV3-1 (or the pseudogene TRBV3-2) and TRBJ2-5; 7 bases match TRBD1. CDR3 length: 13 amino acids. The V and J ends lost 4 bases and 5 bases, in that order; junction bases with no gene match: 4. CDR1 is LGHDT, CDR2 YNNKEL, per germline (reference sequence). CDR3 amino acids: CASSRGQRETQYF. CDR3 sequence (DNA): TGTGCCAGCAGCCGGGGACAGCGGGAGACCCAGTACTTC.